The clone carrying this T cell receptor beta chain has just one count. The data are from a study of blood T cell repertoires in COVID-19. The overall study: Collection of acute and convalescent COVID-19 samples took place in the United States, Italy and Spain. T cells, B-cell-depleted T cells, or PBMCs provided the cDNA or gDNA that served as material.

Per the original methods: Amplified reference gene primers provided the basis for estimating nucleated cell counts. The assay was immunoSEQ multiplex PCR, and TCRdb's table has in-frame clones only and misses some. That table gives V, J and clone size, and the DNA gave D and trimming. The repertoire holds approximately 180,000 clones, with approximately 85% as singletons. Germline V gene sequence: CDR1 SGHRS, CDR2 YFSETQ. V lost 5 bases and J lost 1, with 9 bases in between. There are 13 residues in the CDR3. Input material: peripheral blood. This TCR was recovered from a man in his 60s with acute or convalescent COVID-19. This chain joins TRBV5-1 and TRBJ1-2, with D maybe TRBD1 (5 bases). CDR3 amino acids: CASRTDNNYGYTF. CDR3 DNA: TGCGCCAGCAGGACGGACAATAACTATGGCTACACCTTC.